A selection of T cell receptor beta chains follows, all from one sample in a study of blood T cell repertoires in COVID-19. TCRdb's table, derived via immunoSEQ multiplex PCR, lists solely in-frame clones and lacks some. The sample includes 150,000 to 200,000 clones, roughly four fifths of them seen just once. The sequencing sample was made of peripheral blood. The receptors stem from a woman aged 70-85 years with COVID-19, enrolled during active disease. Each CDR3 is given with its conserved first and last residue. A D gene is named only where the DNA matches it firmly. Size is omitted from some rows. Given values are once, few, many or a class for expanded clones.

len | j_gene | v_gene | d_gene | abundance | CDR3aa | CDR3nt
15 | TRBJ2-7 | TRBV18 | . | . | CASSPLAGSPYEQYF | TGTGCCAGCTCACCCCTCGCGGGGTCCCCCTACGAGCAGTACTTC
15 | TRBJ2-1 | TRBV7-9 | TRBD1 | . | CASSLGQGVSNEQFF | TGTGCCAGCAGCTTAGGGCAGGGGGTTAGCAATGAGCAGTTCTTC
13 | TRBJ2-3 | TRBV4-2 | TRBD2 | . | CASSQLRETTQYF | TGTGCCAGCAGCCAGCTGCGGGAGACTACGCAGTATTTT
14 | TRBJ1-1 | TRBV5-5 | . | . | CASSSTNFNTEAFF | TGTGCCAGCAGCTCCACTAATTTTAACACTGAAGCTTTCTTT
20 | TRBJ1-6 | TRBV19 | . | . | CASSTTGVQGRAGVWSPLHF | TGTGCCAGTAGCACAACGGGAGTTCAGGGCCGCGCGGGGGTATGGTCACCCCTCCACTTT
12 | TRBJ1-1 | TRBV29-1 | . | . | CSANNAGSEAFF | TGCAGCGCAAACAACGCAGGGTCTGAAGCTTTCTTT
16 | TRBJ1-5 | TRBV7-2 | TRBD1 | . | CASSLRSGTGHQPQHF | TGTGCCAGCAGCTTACGTTCCGGGACAGGGCATCAGCCCCAGCATTTT
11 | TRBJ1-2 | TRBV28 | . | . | CASSIQGGYTF | TGTGCCAGCAGTATACAGGGTGGCTACACCTTC
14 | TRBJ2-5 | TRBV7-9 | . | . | CASSQEGSQETQYF | TGTGCCAGCAGCCAGGAGGGGTCCCAAGAGACCCAGTACTTC
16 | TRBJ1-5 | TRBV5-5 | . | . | CASSMRALYSNQPQHF | TGTGCCAGCAGTATGCGGGCCTTGTATAGCAATCAGCCCCAGCATTTT
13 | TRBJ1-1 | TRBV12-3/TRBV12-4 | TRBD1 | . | CASSGTGETEAFF | TGTGCCAGCAGTGGGACAGGGGAAACTGAAGCTTTCTTT
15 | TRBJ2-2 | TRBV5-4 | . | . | CASSLGGANTGELFF | TGTGCCAGCAGCTTGGGGGGCGCGAACACCGGGGAGCTGTTTTTT
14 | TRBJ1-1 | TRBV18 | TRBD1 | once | CASSPRDRGSEAFF | TGTGCCAGCTCACCCCGGGACAGGGGGAGCGAAGCTTTCTTT
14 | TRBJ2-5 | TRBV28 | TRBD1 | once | CASSPLTGLETQYF | TGTGCCAGCAGTCCGTTGACAGGGTTAGAGACCCAGTACTTC
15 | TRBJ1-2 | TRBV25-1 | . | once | CASSESLRGGYGYTF | TGTGCCAGCAGTGAATCTTTAAGGGGAGGCTATGGCTACACCTTC
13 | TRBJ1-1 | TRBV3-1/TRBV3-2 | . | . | CASTQHLNTEAFF | TGTGCCAGCACCCAACATCTGAACACTGAAGCTTTCTTT
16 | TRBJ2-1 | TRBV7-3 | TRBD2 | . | CASSFAGTSGYNEQFF | TGTGCCAGCAGCTTCGCCGGGACTAGCGGTTACAATGAGCAGTTCTTC
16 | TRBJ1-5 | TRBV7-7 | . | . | CASSFWGPYSNQPQHF | TGTGCCAGCAGCTTTTGGGGGCCTTATAGCAATCAGCCCCAGCATTTT
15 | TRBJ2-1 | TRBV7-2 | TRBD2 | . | CASSRGLAGANEQFF | TGTGCCAGCAGCCGGGGACTAGCGGGAGCCAATGAGCAGTTCTTC
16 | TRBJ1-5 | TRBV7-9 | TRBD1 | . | CASSLGTGTVNQPQHF | TGTGCCAGCAGCTTAGGGACAGGGACGGTCAATCAGCCCCAGCATTTT
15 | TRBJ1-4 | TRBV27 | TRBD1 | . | CASSLSWTGDEKLFF | TGTGCCAGCAGTTTATCTTGGACAGGGGATGAAAAACTGTTTTTT